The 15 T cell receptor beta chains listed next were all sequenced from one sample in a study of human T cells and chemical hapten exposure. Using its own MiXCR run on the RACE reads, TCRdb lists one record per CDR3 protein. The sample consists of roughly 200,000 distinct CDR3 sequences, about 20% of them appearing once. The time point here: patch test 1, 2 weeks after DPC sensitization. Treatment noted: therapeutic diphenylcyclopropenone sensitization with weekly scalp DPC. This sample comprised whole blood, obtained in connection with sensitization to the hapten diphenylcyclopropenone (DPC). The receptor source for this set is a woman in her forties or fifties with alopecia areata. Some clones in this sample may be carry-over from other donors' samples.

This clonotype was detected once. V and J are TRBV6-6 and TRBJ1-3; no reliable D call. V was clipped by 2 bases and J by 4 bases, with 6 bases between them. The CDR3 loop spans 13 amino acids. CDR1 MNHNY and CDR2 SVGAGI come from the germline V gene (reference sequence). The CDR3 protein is CASSYDPGNTIYF. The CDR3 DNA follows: TGTGCCAGCAGTTACGACCCAGGAAACACCATATATTTT.

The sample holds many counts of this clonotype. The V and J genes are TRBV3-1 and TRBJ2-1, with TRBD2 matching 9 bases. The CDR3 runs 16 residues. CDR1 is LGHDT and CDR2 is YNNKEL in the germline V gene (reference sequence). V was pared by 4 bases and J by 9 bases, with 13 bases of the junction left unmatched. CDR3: CASSPRLAEVTSEQFF. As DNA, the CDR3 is TGTGCCAGCAGCCCCAGACTAGCGGAAGTGACAAGTGAGCAGTTCTTC.

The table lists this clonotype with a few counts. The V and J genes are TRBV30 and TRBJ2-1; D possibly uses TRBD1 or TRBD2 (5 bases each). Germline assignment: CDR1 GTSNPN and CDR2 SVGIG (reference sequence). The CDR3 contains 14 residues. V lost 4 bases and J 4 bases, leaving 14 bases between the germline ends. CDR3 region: CAWNFRDGYNEQFF. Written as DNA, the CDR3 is TGTGCCTGGAACTTCCGGGACGGATACAATGAGCAGTTCTTC.

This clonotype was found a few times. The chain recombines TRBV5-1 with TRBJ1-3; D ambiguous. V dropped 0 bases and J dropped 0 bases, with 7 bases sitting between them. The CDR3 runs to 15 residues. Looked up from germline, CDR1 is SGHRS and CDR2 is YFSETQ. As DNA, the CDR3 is TGCGCCAGCAGCTTGGCCGGAGACTCTGGAAACACCATATATTTT. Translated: CASSLAGDSGNTIYF.

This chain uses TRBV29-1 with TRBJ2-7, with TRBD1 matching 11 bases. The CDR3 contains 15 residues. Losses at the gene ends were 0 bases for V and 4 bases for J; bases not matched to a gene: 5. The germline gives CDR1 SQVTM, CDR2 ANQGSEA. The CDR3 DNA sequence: TGCAGCGTTGAAGAGTGGACAGGGGGCCAGTACGAGCAGTACTTC. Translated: CSVEEWTGGQYEQYF.

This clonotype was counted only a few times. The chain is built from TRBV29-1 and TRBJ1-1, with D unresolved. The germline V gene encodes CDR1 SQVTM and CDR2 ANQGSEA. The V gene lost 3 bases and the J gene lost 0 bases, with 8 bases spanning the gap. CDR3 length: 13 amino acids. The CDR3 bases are TGCAGCGTTGACAGACTATTGAACACTGAAGCTTTCTTT. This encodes CSVDRLLNTEAFF.

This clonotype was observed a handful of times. Here the CDR3 DNA reads TGTGCCACCTCAAACGGACAGGGGGAAGGGGGGTACACCTTC. Encoded protein: CATSNGQGEGGYTF. The chain is built from TRBV10-3 and TRBJ1-2, with TRBD1 matching over 10 bases. The V and J ends lost 10 bases and 11 bases, in that order; junction bases with no gene match: 16. This CDR3 has 14 residues. The germline CDR1 and CDR2 sequences are ENHRY and SYGVKD.

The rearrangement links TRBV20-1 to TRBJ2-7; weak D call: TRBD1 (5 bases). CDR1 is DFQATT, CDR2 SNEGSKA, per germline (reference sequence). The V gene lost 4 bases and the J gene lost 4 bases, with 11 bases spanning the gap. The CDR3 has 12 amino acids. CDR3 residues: CSAIDRVYEQYF. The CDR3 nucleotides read TGCAGTGCTATTGACAGAGTATACGAGCAGTACTTC.

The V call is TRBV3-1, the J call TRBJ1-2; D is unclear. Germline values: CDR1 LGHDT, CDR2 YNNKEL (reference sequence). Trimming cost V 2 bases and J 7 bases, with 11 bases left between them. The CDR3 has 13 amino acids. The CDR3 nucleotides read TGTGCCAGCAGCCAAAGAGAATTGGGTGGCTACACCTTC. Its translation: CASSQRELGGYTF.

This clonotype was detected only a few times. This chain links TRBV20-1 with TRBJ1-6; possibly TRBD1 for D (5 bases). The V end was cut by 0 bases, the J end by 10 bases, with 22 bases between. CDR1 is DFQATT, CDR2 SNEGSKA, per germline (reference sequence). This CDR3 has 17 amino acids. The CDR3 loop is CSARDPGTGPMRSPLHF. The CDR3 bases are TGCAGTGCTAGAGACCCCGGAACGGGACCGATGCGATCACCCCTCCACTTT.

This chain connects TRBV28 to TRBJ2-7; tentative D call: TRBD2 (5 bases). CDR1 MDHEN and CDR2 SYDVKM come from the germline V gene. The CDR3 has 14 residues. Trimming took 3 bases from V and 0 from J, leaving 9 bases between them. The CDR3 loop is CASSFAGFSYEQYF. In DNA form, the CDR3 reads TGTGCCAGCAGTTTCGCGGGCTTCTCCTACGAGCAGTACTTC.

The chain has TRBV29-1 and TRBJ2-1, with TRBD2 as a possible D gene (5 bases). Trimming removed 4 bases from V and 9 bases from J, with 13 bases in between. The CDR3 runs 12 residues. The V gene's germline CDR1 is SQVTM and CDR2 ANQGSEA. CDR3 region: CSVVPAASEQFF. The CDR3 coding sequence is TGCAGCGTTGTCCCAGCGGCGAGTGAGCAGTTCTTC.

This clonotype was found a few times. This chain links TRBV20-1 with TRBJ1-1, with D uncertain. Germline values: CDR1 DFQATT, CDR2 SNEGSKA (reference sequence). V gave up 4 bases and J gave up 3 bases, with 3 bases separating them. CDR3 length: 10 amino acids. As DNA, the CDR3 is TGCAGTGCTACATACACTGAAGCTTTCTTT. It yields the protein CSATYTEAFF.

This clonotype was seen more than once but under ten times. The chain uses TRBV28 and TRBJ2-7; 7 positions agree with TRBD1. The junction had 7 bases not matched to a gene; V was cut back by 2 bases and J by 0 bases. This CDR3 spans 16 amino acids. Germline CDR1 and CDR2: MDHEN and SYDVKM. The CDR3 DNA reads TGTGCCAGCAGTTTAAGAGTAGGACAGGTCTCCTACGAGCAGTACTTC. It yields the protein CASSLRVGQVSYEQYF.

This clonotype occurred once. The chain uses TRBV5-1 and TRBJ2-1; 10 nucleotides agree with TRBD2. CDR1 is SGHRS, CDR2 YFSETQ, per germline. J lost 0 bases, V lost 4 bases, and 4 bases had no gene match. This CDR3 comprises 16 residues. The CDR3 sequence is CASSQRLAGSYNEQFF. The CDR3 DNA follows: TGCGCCAGCAGCCAGAGACTAGCGGGCTCCTACAATGAGCAGTTCTTC.